This T cell receptor (beta chain) was found in a study of identical twins. Germline CDR1 and CDR2: SGHAT and FQNNGV. CDR3 size: 15 residues. V was trimmed by 0 bases and J by 4 bases, leaving 9 bases between them. TCRdb re-called the 5' RACE reads through MiXCR, storing one row per CDR3 protein. The data contain more than 1.5 million distinct CDR3 sequences, around 33% of them singletons. Of note for this clonotype: Its antigen is not identified.

Findings of the study overall: Modelling approaches yielded underestimates of out-of-frame TCR alpha sharing between monozygotic twins. Shared out-of-frame alpha sequences (those common to twins) showed excess low generation probability. These conclusions were based on statistical analysis (cross-sectional, not following the same donors).

This TCR came from a newborn girl in good health. Sequencing was carried out using cord blood. The rearrangement uses TRBV11-2 and TRBJ2-2; no reliable D call. CDR3 sequence reads: CASSLEASSTGELFF. The CDR3, as DNA: TGTGCCAGCAGCTTAGAAGCCTCTAGCACCGGGGAGCTGTTTTTT.